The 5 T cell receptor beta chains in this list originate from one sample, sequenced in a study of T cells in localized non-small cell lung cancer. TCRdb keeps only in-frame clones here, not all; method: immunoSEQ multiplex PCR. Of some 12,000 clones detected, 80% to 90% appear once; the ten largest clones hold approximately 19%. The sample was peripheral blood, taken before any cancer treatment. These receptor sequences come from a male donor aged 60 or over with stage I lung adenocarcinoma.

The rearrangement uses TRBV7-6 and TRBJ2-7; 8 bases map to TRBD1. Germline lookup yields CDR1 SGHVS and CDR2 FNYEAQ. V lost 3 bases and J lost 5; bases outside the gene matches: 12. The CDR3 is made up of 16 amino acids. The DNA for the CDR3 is TGTGCCAGCAGCTTGGGGTCCGGACAGGGTGGTAACGAGCAGTACTTC. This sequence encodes CASSLGSGQGGNEQYF.

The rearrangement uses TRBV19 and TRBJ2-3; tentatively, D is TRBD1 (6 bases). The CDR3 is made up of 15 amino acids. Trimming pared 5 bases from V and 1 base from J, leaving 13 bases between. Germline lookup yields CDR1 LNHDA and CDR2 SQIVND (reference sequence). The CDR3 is CASSPGQKGTDTQYF. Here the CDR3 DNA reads TGTGCCAGTAGTCCAGGACAGAAAGGCACAGATACGCAGTATTTT.

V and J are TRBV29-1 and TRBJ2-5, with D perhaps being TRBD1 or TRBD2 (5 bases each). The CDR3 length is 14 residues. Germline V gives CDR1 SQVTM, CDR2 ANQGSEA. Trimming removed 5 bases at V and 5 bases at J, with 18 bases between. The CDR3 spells CSVPGAGIRETQYF. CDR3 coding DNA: TGCAGCGTTCCTGGGGCGGGTATTAGGGAGACCCAGTACTTC.

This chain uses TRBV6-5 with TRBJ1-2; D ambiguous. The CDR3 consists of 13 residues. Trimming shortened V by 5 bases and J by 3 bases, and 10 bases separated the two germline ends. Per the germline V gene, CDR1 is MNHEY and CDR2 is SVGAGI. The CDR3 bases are TGTGCCAGCAGTCCCAGCGGGGACTATGGCTACACCTTC. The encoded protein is CASSPSGDYGYTF.

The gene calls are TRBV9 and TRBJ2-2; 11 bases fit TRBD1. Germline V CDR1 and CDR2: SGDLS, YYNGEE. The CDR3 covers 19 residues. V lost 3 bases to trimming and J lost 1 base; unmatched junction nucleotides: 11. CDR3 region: CASSARPDRGRGNTGELFF. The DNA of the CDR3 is TGTGCCAGCAGCGCCCGACCGGACAGGGGGCGCGGGAACACCGGGGAGCTGTTTTTT.